The T cell receptor beta chain under discussion was sequenced for a study of cytomegalovirus exposure and HLA in healthy donors. Primers: 60 Vbeta forward and 13 Jbeta reverse. TCRdb's table, derived via immunoSEQ multiplex PCR, lists solely in-frame clones and lacks some. This table holds under 200,000 clones, around 69% found once. Findings and caveats of the study: Later on, an analysis tied 15,000 to 20,000 TCR beta sequences to HLA alleles at 0.05 false discovery rate. Associated with cytomegalovirus, according to the listing, were around 170 TCR beta chains. It was only CMV serostatus that was available as immune exposure information. In an earlier analysis, productive rearrangement rates for most beta V segments clustered near 87% or 30%.

Turning to this clone: Its target is unknown.

CDR3 length: 13 amino acids. Germline assignment: CDR1 SQVTM and CDR2 ANQGSEA. The junction had 1 base not matched to a gene; V was cut back by 4 bases and J by 3 bases. This chain links TRBV29-1 with TRBJ2-5, with TRBD2 matching over 11 bases. This receptor was identified in a man in his sixties in good health and CMV-seronegative. Sequenced input: PBMCs. The CDR3 spells CSVATSGEETQYF. The DNA of the CDR3 is TGCAGCGTTGCGACTAGCGGGGAAGAGACCCAGTACTTC.